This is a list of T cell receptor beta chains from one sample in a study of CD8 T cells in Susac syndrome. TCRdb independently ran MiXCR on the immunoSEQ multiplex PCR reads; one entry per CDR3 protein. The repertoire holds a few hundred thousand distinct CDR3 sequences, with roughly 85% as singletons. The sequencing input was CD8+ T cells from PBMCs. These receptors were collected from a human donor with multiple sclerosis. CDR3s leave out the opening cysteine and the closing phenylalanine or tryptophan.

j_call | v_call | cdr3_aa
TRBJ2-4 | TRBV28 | ASSLFGIQY
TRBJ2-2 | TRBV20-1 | SAASPGQGHTGELF
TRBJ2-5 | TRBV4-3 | ASSQDLAGGRQETQY
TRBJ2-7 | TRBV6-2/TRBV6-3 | ASSYTGLAMFYEQY
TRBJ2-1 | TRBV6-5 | ASILKRESYNEQF
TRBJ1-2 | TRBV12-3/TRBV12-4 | ASSLGLSYT
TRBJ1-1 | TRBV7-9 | ASSLIRRVGTEAF
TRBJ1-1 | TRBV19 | ASSMLGGSEAF
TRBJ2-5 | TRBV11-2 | ASSNRDKDLETQY
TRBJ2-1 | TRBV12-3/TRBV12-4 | ASTGTYNEQF
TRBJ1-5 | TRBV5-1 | ASSLVGHSNQPQH
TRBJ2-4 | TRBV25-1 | ASSEPRETENIQY
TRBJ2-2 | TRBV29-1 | SVESSGRNTGELF
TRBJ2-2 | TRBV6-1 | ASSPDRGVTGELF
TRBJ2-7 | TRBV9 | ASSVGVGGSPYEQY
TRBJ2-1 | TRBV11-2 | ASRLAGPHNEQF
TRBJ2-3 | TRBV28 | ASSFPLAGGHADTQY
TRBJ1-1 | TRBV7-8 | ASSSEGTRKGGAF
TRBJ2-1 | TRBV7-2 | ASSLVGRDEQF
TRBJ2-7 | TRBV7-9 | ASSPRYRGDEQY
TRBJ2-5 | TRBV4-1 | ASSQGAGGRSETQY
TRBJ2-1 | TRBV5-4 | ASSLRLAGNNEQF
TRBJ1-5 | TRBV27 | ASSSGLYQPQH
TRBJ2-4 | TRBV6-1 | AIPGTENKNIQY
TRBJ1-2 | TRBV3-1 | ASSPRQETNYGYT
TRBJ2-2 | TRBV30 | AWSDQGASTGELF
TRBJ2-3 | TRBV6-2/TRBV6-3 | ASSPPPESTDTQY
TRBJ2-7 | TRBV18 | ASSPEREDSYEQY
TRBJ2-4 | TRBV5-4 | ASSPGTAEAKNIQY
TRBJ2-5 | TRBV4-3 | ASSRGLAGGNQETQY
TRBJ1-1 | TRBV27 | ASSETLGTEAF
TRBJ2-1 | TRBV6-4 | ASSEIARASGRLYNEQF
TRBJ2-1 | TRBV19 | ASSIGEGARYNEQF
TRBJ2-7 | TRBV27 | ASSWDRTYEQY
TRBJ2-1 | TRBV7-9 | AKHPADYNEQF
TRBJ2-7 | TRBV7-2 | ASSYRTGQKDEQY
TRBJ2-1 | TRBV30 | AWESGRGDEQF
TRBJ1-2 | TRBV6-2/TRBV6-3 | ATYDGYGYT
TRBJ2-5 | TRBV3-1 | ASSLSLAGGETQY
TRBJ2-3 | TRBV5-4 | ASSPPIADTQY
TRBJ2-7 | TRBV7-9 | ASSLAGPTYEQY
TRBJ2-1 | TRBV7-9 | ASSLRAAGYNEQF
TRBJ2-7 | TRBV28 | ASSFILGGNYEQY
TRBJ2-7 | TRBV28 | ASTTTGGYEQY
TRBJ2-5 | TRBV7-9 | ASSGTGGDQETQY
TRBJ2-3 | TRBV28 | ASSDPGTSGSSDTQY
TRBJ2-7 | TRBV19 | ASSSSGVSYEQY
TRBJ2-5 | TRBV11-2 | ASSLVGSLETQY
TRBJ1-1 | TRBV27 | ASSFHPPGSRLAF
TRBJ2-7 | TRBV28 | ASSLVFGASYEQY
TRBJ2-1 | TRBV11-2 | ASSLVSGESPYNEQF
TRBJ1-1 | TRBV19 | ASRLTGMNTEAF